These T cell receptor beta chains were read from a single sample in a study of blood T cell repertoires in COVID-19. TCRdb's copy holds only in-frame clones and misses some; the assay was immunoSEQ multiplex PCR. The table records roughly 140,000 clones, approximately 80% of them present only once. Sample: peripheral blood. These receptor sequences come from a man aged 55 to 70 with active or convalescent COVID-19. Each CDR3 is given with its conserved first and last residue. A D gene is named only where the DNA matches it firmly. Expanded clones are given a class, and other clones once, few, many or no size at all.

v_call	d_call	clone_size	j_call	cdr3_aa	cdr3_nt
TRBV5-4	TRBD2	NA	TRBJ2-7	CASSRAGGRGYEQYF	TGTGCCAGCAGCAGGGCCGGGGGGAGAGGGTACGAGCAGTACTTC
TRBV18	NA	few	TRBJ2-7	CASSPTRNEQYF	TGTGCCAGCTCACCAACGAGGAACGAGCAGTACTTC
TRBV6-5	NA	NA	TRBJ1-4	CASSSYRDNNEKLFF	TGTGCCAGCAGTTCATACAGGGATAACAATGAAAAACTGTTTTTT
TRBV9	NA	NA	TRBJ1-2	CATSERDTF	TGTGCCACCTCGGAGAGGGACACCTTC
TRBV4-1	NA	NA	TRBJ2-2	CASSLGHTAGELFF	TGCGCCAGCAGCCTGGGACACACGGCCGGGGAGCTGTTTTTT
TRBV20-1	NA	few	TRBJ1-5	CSASLLGSEGNQPQHF	TGCAGTGCTAGTTTATTGGGCAGTGAGGGAAATCAGCCCCAGCATTTT
TRBV6-2/TRBV6-3	NA	NA	TRBJ1-5	CASSYSARQSQPQHF	TGTGCCAGCAGTTACTCGGCAAGACAGAGTCAGCCCCAGCATTTT
TRBV5-6	TRBD1	NA	TRBJ2-2	CASSSDAGGNTGELFF	TGTGCCAGCAGCTCGGACGCAGGGGGAAACACCGGGGAGCTGTTTTTT
TRBV2	NA	NA	TRBJ1-1	CASSEILQGPNTEAFF	TGTGCCAGCAGCGAAATTCTACAGGGACCGAACACTGAAGCTTTCTTT
TRBV6-5	NA	few	TRBJ1-5	CASSPTRERDQPQHF	TGTGCCAGCAGTCCGACACGGGAACGGGATCAGCCCCAGCATTTT
TRBV7-2	TRBD2	NA	TRBJ2-1	CASSLGGLAYNEQFF	TGTGCCAGCAGCTTAGGGGGACTAGCCTACAATGAGCAGTTCTTC
TRBV27	TRBD1	NA	TRBJ2-1	CASSSTSLQGSYNEQFF	TGTGCCAGCAGTTCAACATCCTTACAGGGGTCCTACAATGAGCAGTTCTTC
TRBV7-3	TRBD2	NA	TRBJ2-3	CASSPVVWGGTETQYF	TGTGCCAGCAGCCCCGTGGTTTGGGGGGGAACGGAAACGCAGTATTTT
TRBV28	NA	NA	TRBJ1-4	CASSLRIVSRGGSEKLFF	TGTGCCAGCAGTTTAAGGATAGTCTCCAGGGGAGGGAGTGAAAAACTGTTTTTT
TRBV24-1	TRBD2	NA	TRBJ2-1	CATSDLAGRPYNEQFF	TGTGCCACCAGTGATCTAGCGGGAAGGCCCTACAATGAGCAGTTCTTC
TRBV7-2	NA	once	TRBJ2-5	CASSMGGAQETQYF	TGTGCCAGCAGCATGGGGGGTGCCCAAGAGACCCAGTACTTC